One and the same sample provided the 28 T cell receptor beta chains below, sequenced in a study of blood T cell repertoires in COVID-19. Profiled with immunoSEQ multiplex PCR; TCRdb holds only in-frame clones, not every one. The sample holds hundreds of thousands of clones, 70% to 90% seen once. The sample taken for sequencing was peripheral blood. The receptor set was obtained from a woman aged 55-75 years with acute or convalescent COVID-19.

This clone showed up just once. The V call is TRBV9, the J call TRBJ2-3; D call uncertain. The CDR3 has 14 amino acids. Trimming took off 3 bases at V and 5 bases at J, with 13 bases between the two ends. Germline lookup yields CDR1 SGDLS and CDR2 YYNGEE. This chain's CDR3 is CASSATTTGDTQYF. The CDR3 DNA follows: TGTGCCAGCAGCGCAACTACAACGGGAGATACGCAGTATTTT. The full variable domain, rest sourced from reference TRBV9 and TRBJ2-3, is DSGVTQTPKHLITATGQRVTLRCSPRSGDLSVYWYQQSLDQGLQFLIQYYNGEERAKGNILERFSAQQFPDLHSELNLSSLELGDSALYFCASSATTTGDTQYFGPGTRLTVL.

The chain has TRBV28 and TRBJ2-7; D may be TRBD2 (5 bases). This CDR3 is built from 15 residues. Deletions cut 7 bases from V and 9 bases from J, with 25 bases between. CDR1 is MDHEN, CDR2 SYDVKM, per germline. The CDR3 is CASTTQRARGIGQYF. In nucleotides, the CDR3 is TGTGCCAGCACTACCCAGAGGGCGCGAGGTATCGGGCAGTACTTC.

The CDR3 here is CASSRGEAPEQYF. The CDR3 DNA reads as TGTGCCAGCAGCCGTGGGGAGGCCCCCGAGCAGTACTTC. This rearrangement joins TRBV7-8 to TRBJ2-7; D may be TRBD2 (6 bases). The length of the CDR3 is 13 residues. CDR1 and CDR2 from the germline V gene are SGHVS and FQNEAQ. Trimming removed 5 bases from V and 6 bases from J, with 14 bases in between.

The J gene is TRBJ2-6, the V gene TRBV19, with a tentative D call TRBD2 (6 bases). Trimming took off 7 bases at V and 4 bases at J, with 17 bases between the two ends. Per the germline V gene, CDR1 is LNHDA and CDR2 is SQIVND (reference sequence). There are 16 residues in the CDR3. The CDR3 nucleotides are TGTGCCAGTATGGGGGGAAATCCAACCGGGGCCAACGTCCTGACTTTC. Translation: CASMGGNPTGANVLTF.

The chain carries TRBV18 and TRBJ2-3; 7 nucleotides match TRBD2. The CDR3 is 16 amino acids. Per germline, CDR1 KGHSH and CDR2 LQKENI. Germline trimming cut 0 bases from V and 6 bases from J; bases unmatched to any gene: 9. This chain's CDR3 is CASSPPLAAPPDTQYF. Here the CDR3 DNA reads TGTGCCAGCTCACCACCCCTAGCGGCCCCCCCGGATACGCAGTATTTT.

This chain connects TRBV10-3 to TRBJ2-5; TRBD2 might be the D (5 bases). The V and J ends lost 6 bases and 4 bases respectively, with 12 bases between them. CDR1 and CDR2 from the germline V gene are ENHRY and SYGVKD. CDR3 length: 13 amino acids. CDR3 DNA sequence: TGTGCCATCAGGGACTCAGGCGGAGAGACCCAGTACTTC. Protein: CAIRDSGGETQYF.

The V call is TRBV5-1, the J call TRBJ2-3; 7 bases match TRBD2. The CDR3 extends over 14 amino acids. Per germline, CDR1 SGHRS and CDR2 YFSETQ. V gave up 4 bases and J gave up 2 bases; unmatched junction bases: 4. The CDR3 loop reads CASSPGTITDTQYF. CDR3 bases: TGCGCCAGCAGCCCCGGGACTATCACAGATACGCAGTATTTT.

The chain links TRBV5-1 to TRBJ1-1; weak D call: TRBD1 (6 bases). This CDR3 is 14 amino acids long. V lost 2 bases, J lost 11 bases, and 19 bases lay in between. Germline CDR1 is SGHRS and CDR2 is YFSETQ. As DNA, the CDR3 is TGCGCCAGCAGCTTAGAACAGGGAGTCGAAAAGGCTTTCTTT. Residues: CASSLEQGVEKAFF.

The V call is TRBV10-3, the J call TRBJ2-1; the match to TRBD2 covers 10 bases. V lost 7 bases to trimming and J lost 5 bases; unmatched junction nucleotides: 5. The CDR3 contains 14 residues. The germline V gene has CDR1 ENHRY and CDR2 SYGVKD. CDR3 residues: CAITGSGGNNEQFF. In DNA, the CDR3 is TGTGCCATCACAGGTAGCGGGGGGAACAATGAGCAGTTCTTC.

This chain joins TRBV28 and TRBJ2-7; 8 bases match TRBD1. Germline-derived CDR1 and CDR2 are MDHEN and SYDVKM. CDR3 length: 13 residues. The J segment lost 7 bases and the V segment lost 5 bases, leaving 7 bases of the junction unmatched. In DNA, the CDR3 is TGTGCCAGCAGTGCCTGGACAGGGTGGGAGCAGTACTTC. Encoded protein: CASSAWTGWEQYF. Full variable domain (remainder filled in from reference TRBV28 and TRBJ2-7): DVKVTQSSRYLVKRTGEKVFLECVQDMDHENMFWYRQDPGLGLRLIYFSYDVKMKEKGDIPEGYSVSREKKERFSLILESASTNQTSMYLCASSAWTGWEQYFGPGTRLTVT.

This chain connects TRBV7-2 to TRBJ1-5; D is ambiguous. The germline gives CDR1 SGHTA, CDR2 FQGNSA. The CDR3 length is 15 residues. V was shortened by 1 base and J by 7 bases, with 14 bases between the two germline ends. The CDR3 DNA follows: TGTGCCAGCAGCTTAGGGCGGGAGCTGTGGCAGCCCCAGCATTTT. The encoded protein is CASSLGRELWQPQHF.

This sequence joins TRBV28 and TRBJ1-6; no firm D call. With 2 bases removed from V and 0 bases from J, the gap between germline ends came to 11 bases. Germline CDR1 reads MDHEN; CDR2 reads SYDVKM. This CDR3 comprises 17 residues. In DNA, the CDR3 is TGTGCCAGCAGTTTAAGACACCAGAGCTCCTATAATTCACCCCTCCACTTT. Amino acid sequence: CASSLRHQSSYNSPLHF. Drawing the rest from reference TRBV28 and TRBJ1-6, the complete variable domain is DVKVTQSSRYLVKRTGEKVFLECVQDMDHENMFWYRQDPGLGLRLIYFSYDVKMKEKGDIPEGYSVSREKKERFSLILESASTNQTSMYLCASSLRHQSSYNSPLHFGNGTRLTVT.

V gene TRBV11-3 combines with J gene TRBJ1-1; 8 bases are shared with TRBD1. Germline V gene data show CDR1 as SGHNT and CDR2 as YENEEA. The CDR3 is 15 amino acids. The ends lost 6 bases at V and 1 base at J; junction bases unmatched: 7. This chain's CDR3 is CASSQGAWGNTEAFF. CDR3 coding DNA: TGTGCCAGCAGTCAGGGGGCATGGGGGAACACTGAAGCTTTCTTT.

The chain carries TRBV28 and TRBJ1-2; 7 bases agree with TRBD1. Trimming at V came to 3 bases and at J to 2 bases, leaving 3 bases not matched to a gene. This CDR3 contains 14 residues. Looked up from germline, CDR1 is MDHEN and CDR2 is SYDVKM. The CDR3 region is CASSFPGQNYGYTF. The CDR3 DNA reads TGTGCCAGCAGTTTCCCGGGACAGAACTATGGCTACACCTTC.

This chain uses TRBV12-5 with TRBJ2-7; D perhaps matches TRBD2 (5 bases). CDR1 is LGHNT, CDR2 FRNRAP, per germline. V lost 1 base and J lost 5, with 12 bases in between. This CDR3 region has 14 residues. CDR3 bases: TGTGCTAGTGGTTTGGGTGCCGGGAAACACGAGCAGTACTTC. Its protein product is CASGLGAGKHEQYF.

In DNA form, the CDR3 reads TGTGCCAGCAGCAAACAGGGGGGATTAAATTCACCCCTCCACTTT. Its translation: CASSKQGGLNSPLHF. The chain uses TRBV27 and TRBJ1-6, with 8 bases lining up with TRBD1. This CDR3 is built from 15 residues. Germline-derived CDR1 and CDR2 are MNHEY and SMNVEV (reference sequence). V gave up 6 bases and J gave up 7 bases; unmatched junction bases: 8.

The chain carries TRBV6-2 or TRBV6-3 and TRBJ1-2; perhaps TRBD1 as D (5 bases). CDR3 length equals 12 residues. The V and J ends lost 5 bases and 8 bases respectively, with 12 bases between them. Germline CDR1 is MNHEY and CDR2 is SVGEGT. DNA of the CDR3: TGTGCCAGCAGTGGCGACAGCGTAGGCTACACCTTC. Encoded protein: CASSGDSVGYTF.

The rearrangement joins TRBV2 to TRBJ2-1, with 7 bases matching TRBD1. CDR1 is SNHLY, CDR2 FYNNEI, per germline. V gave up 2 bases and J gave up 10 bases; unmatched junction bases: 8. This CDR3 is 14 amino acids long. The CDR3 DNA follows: TGTGCCAGCAGTGAAAAGCCAGGGGGAGCGGAGCAGTTCTTC. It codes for CASSEKPGGAEQFF.

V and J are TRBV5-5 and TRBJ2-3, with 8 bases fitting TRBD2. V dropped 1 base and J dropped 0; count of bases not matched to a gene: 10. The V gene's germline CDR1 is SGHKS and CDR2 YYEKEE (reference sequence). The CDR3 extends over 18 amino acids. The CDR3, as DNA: TGTGCCAGCAGCTTGAGGTTAGCGGGGCGAACTAGCACAGATACGCAGTATTTT. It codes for CASSLRLAGRTSTDTQYF.

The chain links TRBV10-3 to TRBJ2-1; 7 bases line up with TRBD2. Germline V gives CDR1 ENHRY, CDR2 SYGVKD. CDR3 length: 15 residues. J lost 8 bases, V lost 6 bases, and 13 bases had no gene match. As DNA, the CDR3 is TGTGCCATCAGCCGGCAGGGCAGGGAGGGCGATGAGCAGTTCTTC. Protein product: CAISRQGREGDEQFF.

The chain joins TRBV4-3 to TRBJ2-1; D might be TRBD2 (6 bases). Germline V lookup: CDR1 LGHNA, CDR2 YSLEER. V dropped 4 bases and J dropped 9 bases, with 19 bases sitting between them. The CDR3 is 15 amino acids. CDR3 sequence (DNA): TGCGCCAGCAGCCTAACGGGACTCAGGGCGGGTGAGCAGTTCTTC. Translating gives CASSLTGLRAGEQFF.

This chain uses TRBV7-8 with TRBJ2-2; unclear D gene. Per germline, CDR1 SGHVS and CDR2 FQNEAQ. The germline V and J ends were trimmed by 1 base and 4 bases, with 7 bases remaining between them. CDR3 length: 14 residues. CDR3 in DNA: TGTGCCAGCAGCTTAGTAGCAGTCACCGGGGAGCTGTTTTTT. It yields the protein CASSLVAVTGELFF.

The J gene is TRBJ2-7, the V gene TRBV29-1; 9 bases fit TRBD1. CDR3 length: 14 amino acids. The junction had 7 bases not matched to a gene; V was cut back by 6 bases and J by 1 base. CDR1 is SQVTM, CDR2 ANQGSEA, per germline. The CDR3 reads CSVPTGQGSYEQYF. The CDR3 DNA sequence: TGCAGCGTCCCGACGGGACAGGGATCCTACGAGCAGTACTTC.

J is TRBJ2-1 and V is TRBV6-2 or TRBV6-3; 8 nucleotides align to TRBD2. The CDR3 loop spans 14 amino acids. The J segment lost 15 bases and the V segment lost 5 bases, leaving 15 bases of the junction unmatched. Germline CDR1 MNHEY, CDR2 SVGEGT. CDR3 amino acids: CASSRAGAGPPRFF. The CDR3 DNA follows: TGTGCCAGCAGTAGAGCGGGAGCTGGCCCTCCTCGGTTCTTC.

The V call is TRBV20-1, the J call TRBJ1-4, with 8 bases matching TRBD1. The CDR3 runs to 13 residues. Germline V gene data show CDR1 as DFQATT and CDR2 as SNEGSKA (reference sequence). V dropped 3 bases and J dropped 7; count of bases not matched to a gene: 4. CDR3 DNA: TGCAGTGCTAGTTGGACAGGGAGTGAAAAACTGTTTTTT. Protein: CSASWTGSEKLFF.

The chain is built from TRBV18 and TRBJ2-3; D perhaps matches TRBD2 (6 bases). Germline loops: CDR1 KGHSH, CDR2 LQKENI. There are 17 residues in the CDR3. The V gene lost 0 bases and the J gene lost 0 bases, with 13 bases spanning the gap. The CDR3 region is CASSPPLAGISTDTQYF. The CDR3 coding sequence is TGTGCCAGCTCACCACCGCTGGCGGGGATTAGCACAGATACGCAGTATTTT.

CDR3 region: CASRYRGEAFF. CDR3 nucleotide sequence: TGTGCCAGCAGATACAGGGGAGAAGCTTTCTTT. The chain uses TRBV28 and TRBJ1-1; TRBD1 matches 7 bases. The V gene end was trimmed by 6 bases and the J gene end by 8 bases; junction bases not matched to a gene: 3. The CDR3 is 11 amino acids. Germline V gene data show CDR1 as MDHEN and CDR2 as SYDVKM.

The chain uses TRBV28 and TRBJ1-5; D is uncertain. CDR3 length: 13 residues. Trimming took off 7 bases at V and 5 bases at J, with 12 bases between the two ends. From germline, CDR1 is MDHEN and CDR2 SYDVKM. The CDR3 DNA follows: TGTGCCAGCACCACCACGGAGGATCAGCCCCAGCATTTT. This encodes CASTTTEDQPQHF. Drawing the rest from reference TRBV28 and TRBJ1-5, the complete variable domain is DVKVTQSSRYLVKRTGEKVFLECVQDMDHENMFWYRQDPGLGLRLIYFSYDVKMKEKGDIPEGYSVSREKKERFSLILESASTNQTSMYLCASTTTEDQPQHFGDGTRLSIL.